This is a list of T cell receptor beta chains from one sample in a study of T-cell reconstitution after alpha-beta-depleted transplantation in children. From the PCR reads, TCRdb called clonotypes with MiXCR, one entry per CDR3 protein. The data show hundreds of thousands of distinct CDR3 sequences, with about 24% seen just once and about 4.8% held by the top ten. Sample: PBMCs, mostly from graft donor cells, taken 360 days after TCRalphabeta/CD19-depleted stem cell transplant. The receptor set was obtained from a female patient aged 2-9 years who had a stem cell transplant for congenital amegakaryocytic thrombocytopenia, so the T cells may come from the graft donor. The CDR3 runs from the conserved cysteine through the conserved F or W. Fields, in order: J gene, clone size, V gene, D gene, CDR3 DNA, CDR3 protein. The D gene is left open where the match is weak. Not every row has a clone size; where given, it reads once, few, many or a size class.

j_call: TRBJ2-5; clone_size: few; v_call: TRBV5-1; d_call: TRBD1; cdr3_nt: TGCGCCAGCAGCTGGGGACAGAAGCAAGAGACCCAGTACTTC; cdr3_aa: CASSWGQKQETQYF
j_call: TRBJ2-7; clone_size: many; v_call: TRBV29-1; d_call: TRBD1; cdr3_nt: TGCAGCGGGACAGGGGGCACCTCGAGCTCCGAGCAGTACTTC; cdr3_aa: CSGTGGTSSSEQYF
j_call: TRBJ2-3; clone_size: few; v_call: TRBV3-1; d_call: TRBD2; cdr3_nt: TGTGCCAGCAGCCAAGAGCCGGGGGGAACAGATACGCAGTATTTT; cdr3_aa: CASSQEPGGTDTQYF
j_call: TRBJ1-1; clone_size: .; v_call: TRBV4-2; d_call: TRBD1; cdr3_nt: TGTGCCAGCAGCACAACAGGGGTTCAGCGGGTCACTGAAGCTTTCTTT; cdr3_aa: CASSTTGVQRVTEAFF
j_call: TRBJ2-5; clone_size: few; v_call: TRBV15; d_call: .; cdr3_nt: TGTGCCACCAGCGCCAGTAGCGCCCAAGAGACCCAGTACTTC; cdr3_aa: CATSASSAQETQYF
j_call: TRBJ2-2; clone_size: few; v_call: TRBV13; d_call: TRBD1; cdr3_nt: TGTGCCAGCACCTCATCCCGGGACAGGGCTATTCTGAAGACCGGGGAGCTGTTTTTT; cdr3_aa: CASTSSRDRAILKTGELFF
j_call: TRBJ1-1; clone_size: .; v_call: TRBV7-8; d_call: .; cdr3_nt: TGTGCCAGCAGCTTCGGACAGTTAAACACTGAAGCTTTCTTT; cdr3_aa: CASSFGQLNTEAFF
j_call: TRBJ2-1; clone_size: few; v_call: TRBV7-6; d_call: TRBD2; cdr3_nt: TGTGCCAGCAGCTTAGCGCCTCTTTATTCGGGGACTAGTTTGGGTGAGCAGTTCTTC; cdr3_aa: CASSLAPLYSGTSLGEQFF
j_call: TRBJ2-2; clone_size: .; v_call: TRBV14; d_call: TRBD2; cdr3_nt: TGTGCCAGCAGCCGGCGGACTAGACCCAAACTAGCAACCGGGGAGCTGTTTTTT; cdr3_aa: CASSRRTRPKLATGELFF
j_call: TRBJ2-2; clone_size: many; v_call: TRBV29-1; d_call: .; cdr3_nt: TGCAGCGTTGCCGGCACGAACACCGGGGAGCTGTTTTTT; cdr3_aa: CSVAGTNTGELFF
j_call: TRBJ1-2; clone_size: .; v_call: TRBV18; d_call: .; cdr3_nt: TGTGCCAGCTCACCAACAGAACAGGTGGCACACTATGGCTACACCTTC; cdr3_aa: CASSPTEQVAHYGYTF
j_call: TRBJ1-5; clone_size: .; v_call: TRBV5-1; d_call: TRBD1; cdr3_nt: TGCGCCAGCAGCCCAGGGGGCCAAAATCAGCCCCAGCATTTT; cdr3_aa: CASSPGGQNQPQHF
j_call: TRBJ2-7; clone_size: few; v_call: TRBV6-1; d_call: TRBD2; cdr3_nt: TGTGCCAGCAGTGAAGCTTGGCGGGGGTTATACGAGCAGTACTTC; cdr3_aa: CASSEAWRGLYEQYF
j_call: TRBJ2-1; clone_size: .; v_call: TRBV11-1; d_call: .; cdr3_nt: TGTGCCAGCAGCACCCAGCCGGGTTCTGGGAATGAGCAGTTCTTC; cdr3_aa: CASSTQPGSGNEQFF
j_call: TRBJ2-5; clone_size: few; v_call: TRBV12-3/TRBV12-4; d_call: .; cdr3_nt: TGTGCCACCTCTGGGGGCGGGAGCATCAGGACCCAGTACTTC; cdr3_aa: CATSGGGSIRTQYF
j_call: TRBJ2-5; clone_size: .; v_call: TRBV4-2; d_call: .; cdr3_nt: TGTGCCAGCAGCCCCCGGTCGAGCCCGCGAGAGACCCAGTACTTC; cdr3_aa: CASSPRSSPRETQYF
j_call: TRBJ2-2; clone_size: .; v_call: TRBV19; d_call: .; cdr3_nt: TGTGCCAGTAGTCGGGGAATTGGGGAGCTGTTTTTT; cdr3_aa: CASSRGIGELFF